This entry concerns a single TCR beta chain. Its antigen is as yet unknown. The sample comes from a study of CXCR3-negative and CXCR3-positive naive CD8 T cells. Looking at the study overall: Across all libraries, TRB reads numbered some 140 million, with about 1.5 +/- 0.3 million in each library.

The study, taken as a whole, reports: Similar TRBV-TRBJ gene usage was seen in naive CXCR3-negative and CXCR3-positive cells, but not in memory cells. Freshly isolated PBMCs were used in most assays, given partial CXCR3 loss after freezing. Similarly elevated diversity marked both naive subsets, with memory CD8+ cells showing far lower diversity.

The study made its TRB cDNA libraries by 5' RACE, adding UMI labels. No DNA is given; TCRdb re-called the 5' RACE reads and lists each CDR3 protein once. In all, the sample yields 55,000 to 70,000 distinct CDR3 sequences. This CDR3 has 14 amino acids. This clonotype was sampled from a human donor in good health. Some clones in this sample may be carry-over from other donors' samples. The sample was memory CD8+ T cells from blood. The chain recombines TRBV12-3 or TRBV12-4 with TRBJ2-5; TCRdb designates TRBD2, a call that cannot be tested without DNA. The CDR3 spells CASSLGRLQETQYF.